A single sample gave rise to the 22 T cell receptor beta chains below, sequenced in a study of blood T cell repertoires in COVID-19. Here immunoSEQ multiplex PCR was the method, and the copy in TCRdb shows in-frame clones only, minus some. The sample includes 40,000 to 60,000 clones, about nine tenths of them seen just once. Sequencing was carried out using peripheral blood. The receptor source for this set is a human donor in a cohort sampled during active COVID-19.

The CDR3 DNA reads as TGCACCAGCAGCCAAGAAGGGGGGGAGTCTCCGAGCAATCAGCCCCAGCATTTT. Translation gives CTSSQEGGESPSNQPQHF. The rearrangement joins TRBV1 to TRBJ1-5. TRBV1 has pseudogene status. The CDR3 totals 18 residues.

As regards this clone: The junction departs from germline at one end; a sequencing error may be responsible. Other DNA sequences in the same sample also yield this CDR3. The chain joins TRBV19 to TRBJ1-2; weak D call: TRBD1 (5 bases). From germline, CDR1 is LNHDA and CDR2 SQIVND (reference sequence). The CDR3 covers 13 residues. CDR3 residues: CASTPVGTPGYTF. The CDR3, as DNA: TGTGCTAGTACCCCAGTGGGGACTCCTGGCTACACCTTC. The full variable domain, with the rest looked up from reference TRBV19 and TRBJ1-2, is DGGITQSPKYLFRKEGQNVTLSCEQNLNHDAMYWYRQDPGQGLRLIYYSQIVNDFQKGDIAEGYSVSREKKESFPLTVTSAQKNPTAFYLCASTPVGTPGYTFGSGTRLTVV.

The chain is built from TRBV7-9 and TRBJ1-2; TRBD1 agrees at 7 bases. The CDR3 totals 14 residues. Trimming at V came to 0 bases and at J to 6 bases, leaving 4 bases not matched to a gene. CDR1 SEHNR and CDR2 FQNEAQ come from the germline V gene (reference sequence). CDR3 DNA sequence: TGTGCCAGCAGCTTAGCTGACAGGGTGGATGGCTACACCTTC. It translates to CASSLADRVDGYTF.

The chain combines TRBV7-9 with TRBJ2-7, with D possibly being TRBD1 (6 bases). Germline V lookup: CDR1 SEHNR, CDR2 FQNEAQ (reference sequence). Deletions cut 7 bases from V and 4 bases from J, with 29 bases between. This CDR3 comprises 18 residues. CDR3: CASINLMKRKDRRYEQYV. The CDR3 DNA sequence: TGTGCCAGCATCAACCTCATGAAAAGAAAGGACAGAAGATACGAGCAGTACGTC.

The chain links TRBV7-9 to TRBJ2-6; no clear D gene. Germline CDR1 reads SEHNR; CDR2 reads FQNEAQ (reference sequence). V dropped 1 base and J dropped 0 bases, with 16 bases sitting between them. This CDR3 has 19 residues. The CDR3 DNA reads as TGTGCCAGCAGCTTAGTAAACTTCAAACCGTTCTCTGGGGCCAACGTCCTGACTTTC. It specifies CASSLVNFKPFSGANVLTF.

This chain uses TRBV5-4 with TRBJ1-1; tentative D call: TRBD1 (5 bases). The length of the CDR3 is 12 residues. V lost 4 bases, J lost 5 bases, and 9 bases lay in between. Germline V CDR1 and CDR2: SGHNT, YYREEE (reference sequence). CDR3 nucleotide sequence: TGTGCCAGCAGCCAGCCAGGGACTGAAGCTTTCTTT. Protein product: CASSQPGTEAFF.

This clone was counted once. The rearrangement links TRBV5-1 to TRBJ2-3; 12 bases align to TRBD2. The CDR3 runs 17 residues. With V trimmed by 7 bases and J by 1 base, 10 bases remained unmatched. The germline V gene encodes CDR1 SGHRS and CDR2 YFSETQ. CDR3 in DNA: TGCGCCAGCCGGCTAGCGGGAGGGCATGATGGCACAGATACGCAGTATTTT. Its translation is CASRLAGGHDGTDTQYF. The complete variable domain, with remaining parts taken from reference TRBV5-1 and TRBJ2-3, reads KAGVTQTPRYLIKTRGQQVTLSCSPISGHRSVSWYQQTPGQGLQFLFEYFSETQRNKGNFPGRFSGRQFSNSRSEMNVSTLELGDSALYLCASRLAGGHDGTDTQYFGPGTRLTVL.

The genes are TRBV24-1 and TRBJ2-7; 10 bases match TRBD2. Per the germline V gene, CDR1 is KGHDR and CDR2 is SFDVKD. The CDR3 consists of 14 residues. The J segment lost 6 bases and the V segment lost 4 bases, leaving 5 bases of the junction unmatched. The CDR3 nucleotides read TGTGCCACCAGTGACCCTAGCGGGAGAGGCGAGCAGTACTTC. Translation gives CATSDPSGRGEQYF.

The chain has TRBV5-4 and TRBJ2-1, with 9 bases lining up with TRBD1. Looked up from germline, CDR1 is SGHNT and CDR2 is YYREEE (reference sequence). V gave up 4 bases and J gave up 9 bases; unmatched junction bases: 11. The CDR3 runs 15 residues. The CDR3 DNA reads TGTGCCAGCAGCCCAAGGGACAGGGTTATGAGTGAGCAGTTCTTC. As protein: CASSPRDRVMSEQFF. The full variable domain, rest sourced from reference TRBV5-4 and TRBJ2-1, is ETGVTQSPTHLIKTRGQQVTLRCSSQSGHNTVSWYQQALGQGPQFIFQYYREEENGRGNFPPRFSGLQFPNYSSELNVNALELDDSALYLCASSPRDRVMSEQFFGPGTRLTVL.

V gene TRBV6-5 combines with J gene TRBJ1-1, with 7 bases identical to TRBD1. CDR3 length: 14 amino acids. Germline CDR1 reads MNHEY; CDR2 reads SVGAGI. V lost 4 bases, J lost 8 bases, and 10 bases stayed unmatched. In DNA form, the CDR3 reads TGTGCCAGCAGTTCCCGAGGGGGCCGTGAGGAAGCTTTCTTT. Protein: CASSSRGGREEAFF.

The chain joins TRBV6-4 to TRBJ2-2, with TRBD2 identical over 10 bases. Germline V gives CDR1 MRHNA, CDR2 SNTAGT. The CDR3 extends over 18 amino acids. Trimming cost V 4 bases and J 6 bases; bases outside gene matches: 14. CDR3 amino acids: CASSGASGSLEFAGELFF. The CDR3 DNA is TGTGCCAGCAGTGGTGCTAGCGGGAGTCTCGAGTTTGCCGGGGAGCTGTTTTTT.

This clone has only one observation. The V gene is TRBV12-3 or TRBV12-4, the J gene TRBJ2-7, with no clear D. The CDR3 spans 13 residues. V was cut by 0 bases and J by 6 bases, with 9 bases left in between. In nucleotides, the CDR3 is TGTGCCAGCAGTTTAGCGCTAGTTTCCGAGCAGTACGTC. This gives the protein CASSLALVSEQYV.

The chain couples TRBV7-9 to TRBJ2-3; 9 nucleotides match TRBD1. CDR1 SEHNR and CDR2 FQNEAQ come from the germline V gene (reference sequence). The ends lost 4 bases at V and 3 bases at J; junction bases unmatched: 5. This CDR3 comprises 15 residues. The CDR3 DNA is TGTGCCAGCAGCTGGGGACAGGGTCTTACAGATACGCAGTATTTT. This codes for CASSWGQGLTDTQYF.

The J gene is TRBJ2-7, the V gene TRBV19, with 11 bases lining up with TRBD1. The CDR3 consists of 15 residues. In germline, CDR1 is LNHDA, CDR2 SQIVND (reference sequence). The V segment lost 5 bases and the J segment 6 bases; nucleotides outside the gene matches: 9. CDR3 protein: CASSSGTGGIGEQYF. DNA of the CDR3: TGTGCCAGTAGTTCCGGGACAGGGGGAATTGGCGAGCAGTACTTC. Full variable domain (remainder filled in from reference TRBV19 and TRBJ2-7): DGGITQSPKYLFRKEGQNVTLSCEQNLNHDAMYWYRQDPGQGLRLIYYSQIVNDFQKGDIAEGYSVSREKKESFPLTVTSAQKNPTAFYLCASSSGTGGIGEQYFGPGTRLTVT.

This clone appeared once. This sequence joins TRBV6-2 or TRBV6-3 and TRBJ1-5; no clear D. V lost 5 bases, J lost 8 bases, and 10 bases lay in between. The CDR3 runs to 12 residues. The V gene's germline CDR1 is MNHEY and CDR2 SVGEGT. The CDR3 nucleotides read TGTGCCAGCAGTAACCACTTCGAGCCCCAGCATTTT. Translated, it gives CASSNHFEPQHF.

The gene calls are TRBV3-1 (or the pseudogene TRBV3-2) and TRBJ1-2; unclear D gene. Deletions cut 4 bases from V and 0 bases from J, with 18 bases between. This CDR3 spans 17 amino acids. Germline CDR1 and CDR2: LGHDT and YNNKEL (reference sequence). CDR3 protein: CASSPDRHTRANYGYTF. The CDR3 DNA sequence: TGTGCCAGCAGCCCCGATCGACACACGAGAGCTAACTATGGCTACACCTTC.

The chain joins TRBV10-3 to TRBJ1-2; 8 bases line up with TRBD1. CDR3 length equals 15 residues. V was pared by 2 bases and J by 7 bases, with 9 bases of the junction left unmatched. The germline CDR1 and CDR2 sequences are ENHRY and SYGVKD. CDR3 region: CAISETTGAPPGYTF. As DNA, the CDR3 is TGTGCCATCAGTGAGACGACAGGGGCGCCACCTGGCTACACCTTC.

CDR3 protein: CASSPRGGRGYTF. For the CDR3, the DNA is TGTGCCAGCAGCCCAAGGGGGGGTAGAGGGTACACCTTC. The V and J genes are TRBV9 and TRBJ1-2; D perhaps matches TRBD1 (6 bases). Germline V gives CDR1 SGDLS, CDR2 YYNGEE. V lost 4 bases, J lost 11 bases, and 18 bases lay in between. The CDR3 runs 13 residues.

This clone was recorded once. The genes are TRBV2 and TRBJ1-1; 7 positions match TRBD1. The CDR3 runs to 14 residues. Germline trimming cut 5 bases from V and 4 bases from J; bases unmatched to any gene: 7. Germline CDR1 reads SNHLY; CDR2 reads FYNNEI. The CDR3 region is CASSWQGEGTEAFF. Here the CDR3 DNA reads TGTGCCAGCAGTTGGCAGGGGGAAGGCACTGAAGCTTTCTTT.

The rearrangement joins TRBV6-1 to TRBJ2-7; 9 bases are a match to TRBD2. V lost 3 bases to trimming and J lost 6 bases; unmatched junction nucleotides: 9. In germline, CDR1 is MNHNS, CDR2 SASEGT. The CDR3 runs to 15 residues. The DNA for the CDR3 is TGTGCCAGCAGTGACCCGGGACTAGCAAGCTTCGAGCAGTACGTC. This sequence encodes CASSDPGLASFEQYV.

The rearrangement uses TRBV6-5 and TRBJ1-1; D is ambiguous. CDR3 size: 14 residues. Trimming removed 2 bases from V and 0 bases from J, with 7 bases in between. Germline assignment: CDR1 MNHEY and CDR2 SVGAGI. This CDR3 is CASSYGQVNTEAFF. The CDR3 DNA follows: TGTGCCAGCAGTTACGGTCAGGTGAACACTGAAGCTTTCTTT.

The chain recombines TRBV7-9 with TRBJ2-5; a possible D gene is TRBD2 (6 bases). This CDR3 is built from 13 residues. The V end lost 8 bases, the J end lost 1 base, and 11 bases lay between the germline ends. The germline CDR1 and CDR2 sequences are SEHNR and FQNEAQ (reference sequence). CDR3 nucleotide sequence: TGTGCCAGCGCTTCGGGGGTCCAAGAGACCCAGTACTTC. Its translation is CASASGVQETQYF.